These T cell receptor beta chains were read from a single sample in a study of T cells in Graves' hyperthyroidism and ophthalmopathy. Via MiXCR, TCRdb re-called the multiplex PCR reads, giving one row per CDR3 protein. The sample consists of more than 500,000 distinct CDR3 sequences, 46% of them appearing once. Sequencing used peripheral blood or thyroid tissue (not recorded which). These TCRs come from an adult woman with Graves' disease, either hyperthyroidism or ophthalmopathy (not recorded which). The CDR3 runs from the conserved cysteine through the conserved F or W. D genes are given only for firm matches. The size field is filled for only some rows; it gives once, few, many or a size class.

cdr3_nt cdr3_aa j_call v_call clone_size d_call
TGTGCCAACAGCCAAATCCAGACGGGCGAGCAGTACTTC CANSQIQTGEQYF TRBJ2-7 TRBV14 few -
TGTGCCAGCAGTGCTAGGGGTGGGACTAGCAATCAGCCCCAGCATTTT CASSARGGTSNQPQHF TRBJ1-5 TRBV25-1 - -
TGTGCCAGCACCGTGACAGGGTTGGAATCACCCCTCCACTTT CASTVTGLESPLHF TRBJ1-6 TRBV7-8 many TRBD1
TGTGCCAGCAGCCCGCGGGACACCCTTTATCCCCTCCACTTT CASSPRDTLYPLHF TRBJ1-6 TRBV7-9 many -
TGCAGTGCTAGAATGGCGGGGCGAACTGAAGCTTTCTTT CSARMAGRTEAFF TRBJ1-1 TRBV20-1 - -
TGTGCCAGCAGCAAAGAGGCAGATACGCAGTATTTT CASSKEADTQYF TRBJ2-3 TRBV9 few -
TGTGCCAGCACCCGGACTAGCGGGAGCGTCAACGAGCAGTACTTC CASTRTSGSVNEQYF TRBJ2-7 TRBV12-3/TRBV12-4 - TRBD2
TGTGCCAGCAGCTTAGACAGATTAAAGAATTCACCCCTCCACTTT CASSLDRLKNSPLHF TRBJ1-6 TRBV7-2 - -
TGTGCCAGCAACCCTAGCGGCGGCCGCTACGTGCAGTACTTC CASNPSGGRYVQYF TRBJ2-7 TRBV7-3 - TRBD2
TGCAGTGCTAGAGATATCGAGATTTTACCAAATGAAAAACTGTTTTTT CSARDIEILPNEKLFF TRBJ1-4 TRBV20-1 - -
TGCAGTGCTAGACAGCAAGCCTCTGGAAACACCATATATTTT CSARQQASGNTIYF TRBJ1-3 TRBV20-1 many -
TGTGCCAGCAGATCGATCCGAAAGTATGGCTACACCTTC CASRSIRKYGYTF TRBJ1-2 TRBV9 - -
TGTGCCACCAGTGTCGGGCAGATCCAAGAGACCCAGTACTTC CATSVGQIQETQYF TRBJ2-5 TRBV24-1 - -
TGTGCCAGCAGCACCGGGACAGCTACCTACGAGCAGTACTTC CASSTGTATYEQYF TRBJ2-7 TRBV5-5 many TRBD1
TGTGCCAGCAGCCTAGGGGCCACCGTCCTGACTTTC CASSLGATVLTF TRBJ2-6 TRBV11-2 few -
TGCAGTGCTACTATAGCAGGGGTCCCGGGGGGCCTCTATGGCTACACCTTC CSATIAGVPGGLYGYTF TRBJ1-2 TRBV20-1 many -
TGTGCCAGCAGCTTAAGGAGCGGGAGGGTGGAAGAGCAGTACTTC CASSLRSGRVEEQYF TRBJ2-7 TRBV7-9 many TRBD2
TGTGCCAGCAGCTTTCAAGGGGGCTACGACTACACCTTC CASSFQGGYDYTF TRBJ1-2 TRBV7-9 - TRBD1
TGTGCCAGCAGTCATCGGCAGGATCAAGAGACCCAGTACTTC CASSHRQDQETQYF TRBJ2-5 TRBV25-1 - -
TGTGCCAGCAGTCCCGGGGAACACGGGGAGCTGTTTTTT CASSPGEHGELFF TRBJ2-2 TRBV6-5 - -
TGTGCCAGCAGTCTAATCGGACAGGGCATTTTCTACGAGCAGTACTTC CASSLIGQGIFYEQYF TRBJ2-7 TRBV7-4 many TRBD1
- CACSARGLAGDLETQYF TRBJ2-5 TRBV25-1 - -
TGCAGTGCTAATCAGGGGGCCGATTCACCCCTCCACTTT CSANQGADSPLHF TRBJ1-6 TRBV20-1 - TRBD1
TGTGCCAGCAGCCGAACCGGGACAGACCACTACGAGCAGTACTTC CASSRTGTDHYEQYF TRBJ2-7 TRBV3-1 many TRBD1
TGTGCCAGCTCCGAGGGTACTAATGAAAAACTGTTTTTT CASSEGTNEKLFF TRBJ1-4 TRBV2 - -
TGTGCCAGCAAAGGGGCGTGGAACACTGAAGCTTTCTTT CASKGAWNTEAFF TRBJ1-1 TRBV6-5 many -
TGCAGCGTTGCGGGGTACACTGAAGCTTTCTTT CSVAGYTEAFF TRBJ1-1 TRBV29-1 - -
TGTGCCAGCAGCACGTTGGATGAGCCCCAGCATTTT CASSTLDEPQHF TRBJ1-5 TRBV7-9 - -
TGTGCCAGCAGCTTAACAGGAGCGGGAGACTACAATGAGCAGTACTTC CASSLTGAGDYNEQYF TRBJ2-7 TRBV7-9 - TRBD2
TGCAGCGTTTACGGAGCGGGAGGCTCCACGTTTTTT CSVYGAGGSTFF TRBJ2-2 TRBV29-1 - TRBD2
TGTGCCATCAGTGAGCCTTTGCAGGGGTCTGTCTATGGCTACACCTTC CAISEPLQGSVYGYTF TRBJ1-2 TRBV7-9 - -
TGTGCCAGCAGTTTCGGACAGCTTCCCCGCTACACCTTC CASSFGQLPRYTF TRBJ1-2 TRBV12-3/TRBV12-4 many -
TGTGCCAGCAGCTTACGGGGACAGGTGAAAGAGACCCAGTACTTC CASSLRGQVKETQYF TRBJ2-5 TRBV5-4 - TRBD1
TGTGCCAGCACCCTGGGCCTGTCTGGCTACACCTTC CASTLGLSGYTF TRBJ1-2 TRBV7-9 many -
TGCGCCAGCAGCGACCTGACTAGCGGGAGCGCAGATACGCAGTATTTT CASSDLTSGSADTQYF TRBJ2-3 TRBV5-1 - TRBD2
TGCAGTGCTAGAAAGACAGGGAACACCGGGGAGCAGTACTTC CSARKTGNTGEQYF TRBJ2-7 TRBV20-1 - TRBD1
TGTGCCAGCAGCTCAACAGGGGGAGTGGGGACCCAGTACTTC CASSSTGGVGTQYF TRBJ2-5 TRBV7-9 - TRBD1
TGTGCCAGCAGCGGCTCCAACCAAGAGACCCAGTACTTC CASSGSNQETQYF TRBJ2-5 TRBV9 - -
TGTGCCATCAGTGAGGCGTGGGGCAGAACAGACTATGGCTACACCTTC CAISEAWGRTDYGYTF TRBJ1-2 TRBV10-3 - -
TGTGCCAGCAGCTGGCTAGCGGGAGCAGCCTACGAGCAGTACTTC CASSWLAGAAYEQYF TRBJ2-7 TRBV7-9 few TRBD2
TGCGCCAGCAGCTTGGCAGGGACTGAAAAACTGTTTTTT CASSLAGTEKLFF TRBJ1-4 TRBV5-1 many -
TGTGCCAGCAGCCCCAATCTGAACACTGAAGCTTTCTTT CASSPNLNTEAFF TRBJ1-1 TRBV3-1 many -
TGTGCCAGCAGATTGGGACAGGGGGTTAACGAGGAGTACTTC CASRLGQGVNEEYF TRBJ2-7 TRBV12-3/TRBV12-4 once TRBD1
TGTGCCACCAGCAGAGATCGACTTATGTCGGGTTTGGGGAAACTGTTTTTT CATSRDRLMSGLGKLFF TRBJ1-4 TRBV15 - -
TGTGCCAGCAGCTCTAGCGGACAGGGGGTCTACTACGAGCAGTACTTC CASSSSGQGVYYEQYF TRBJ2-7 TRBV7-9 - TRBD1
TGTGCCAGCAGTTTAGGGGGGGGCGTCAACGAGCAGTACTTC CASSLGGGVNEQYF TRBJ2-7 TRBV7-9 few -
TGTGCCAGCAGCTTAGTCCAGGGGACTAATGAAAAACTGTTTTTT CASSLVQGTNEKLFF TRBJ1-4 TRBV13 - -
TGTGCCAGCGCCCTGCCAGCGGGAGGCACCGGGGAGCTGTTTTTT CASALPAGGTGELFF TRBJ2-2 TRBV28 - TRBD2
TGCGCCAGCAGCCCACGGCAGGGATTCCGAGAGAATTCACCCCTCCACTTT CASSPRQGFRENSPLHF TRBJ1-6 TRBV4-1 few -
TGTGCCAGCAGGTTTTCAGGGGCAGGAGGCTACACCTTC CASRFSGAGGYTF TRBJ1-2 TRBV12-3/TRBV12-4 - -